These 9 T cell receptor beta chains were all obtained from the same sample, sequenced in a study of OX40 agonist ivuxolimab in advanced cancers. Some clones are missing from TCRdb's copy, which holds only in-frame ones; the method was immunoSEQ multiplex PCR. This repertoire shows tens of thousands of clones, approximately 81% found once; its top ten account for 0.8% to 1%. Source: CD4+ or CD8+ T cells sorted from blood, taken in a trial of the OX40 agonist ivuxolimab. These receptors were obtained from an adult with an advanced solid tumor such as melanoma, head and neck, liver or kidney cancer.

V usage is TRBV27 and J usage is TRBJ2-4; TRBD2 agrees at 14 bases. The CDR3 consists of 21 residues. The trim removed 2 bases at V and 0 bases at J, leaving 12 bases unmatched. CDR1 is MNHEY, CDR2 SMNVEV, per germline (reference sequence). The CDR3 sequence is CASSLRGPGLAGEQAKNIQYF. The CDR3 DNA sequence: TGTGCCAGCAGTTTAAGGGGACCGGGACTAGCGGGAGAGCAAGCCAAAAACATTCAGTACTTC.

This clone appeared a few times. The genes are TRBV7-9 and TRBJ1-2, with D tentatively TRBD1 (5 bases). Per the germline V gene, CDR1 is SEHNR and CDR2 is FQNEAQ (reference sequence). V gave up 1 base and J gave up 2 bases, with 5 bases separating them. This CDR3 is 13 amino acids long. The CDR3 region is CASSLGQNYGYTF. CDR3 coding DNA: TGTGCCAGCAGCTTAGGACAGAACTATGGCTACACCTTC.

The J gene is TRBJ1-4, the V gene TRBV11-2; D gene ambiguous. In germline, CDR1 is SGHAT, CDR2 FQNNGV. There are 14 residues in the CDR3. Deletions cut 4 bases from V and 0 bases from J, with 6 bases between. The CDR3 DNA sequence: TGTGCCAGCAGCTATGGGGCAACTAATGAAAAACTGTTTTTT. Its protein product is CASSYGATNEKLFF. The variable domain in full, completed from reference TRBV11-2 and TRBJ1-4, reads EAGVAQSPRYKIIEKRQSVAFWCNPISGHATLYWYQQILGQGPKLLIQFQNNGVVDDSQLPKDRFSAERLKGVDSTLKIQPAKLEDSAVYLCASSYGATNEKLFFGSGTQLSVL.

V and J are TRBV9 and TRBJ1-2, with D perhaps matching TRBD1 (5 bases). Trimming took 0 bases from V and 7 from J, leaving 10 bases between them. The CDR3 has 13 residues. Per germline, CDR1 SGDLS and CDR2 YYNGEE. The CDR3 reads CASSVGGSGGYTF. The CDR3 DNA sequence: TGTGCCAGCAGCGTAGGGGGGTCCGGTGGCTACACCTTC.

This clone appeared once. The chain employs TRBV14 and TRBJ2-7; unclear D gene. Germline V gene data show CDR1 as SGHDN and CDR2 as FVKESK. CDR3 size: 12 residues. V shed 3 bases and J shed 4 bases, with 7 bases lying between them. The CDR3 DNA reads TGTGCCAGCAGCCAGAGTGGGTACGAGCAGTACTTC. Translation gives CASSQSGYEQYF. Filled out from reference TRBV14 and TRBJ2-7, the complete variable domain reads EAGVTQFPSHSVIEKGQTVTLRCDPISGHDNLYWYRRVMGKEIKFLLHFVKESKQDESGMPNNRFLAERTGGTYSTLKVQPAELEDSGVYFCASSQSGYEQYFGPGTRLTVT.

The V and J genes are TRBV5-6 and TRBJ1-2; D is ambiguous. Between the trimmed V and J ends, which lost 2 bases and 3 bases, there was a span of 5 bases. This CDR3 is 12 amino acids long. Germline V CDR1 and CDR2: SGHDT, YYEEEE. The CDR3 protein is CASSLPYYGYTF. CDR3 coding DNA: TGTGCCAGCAGCTTACCCTACTATGGCTACACCTTC. Full variable domain (outside the CDR3, taken from reference TRBV5-6 and TRBJ1-2): DAGVTQSPTHLIKTRGQQVTLRCSPKSGHDTVSWYQQALGQGPQFIFQYYEEEERQRGNFPDRFSGHQFPNYSSELNVNALLLGDSALYLCASSLPYYGYTFGSGTRLTVV.

This chain uses TRBV7-4 with TRBJ2-7; D unclear. Germline V CDR1 and CDR2: SGHVT, SQSDAQ. This CDR3 is 13 amino acids long. Trimming removed 6 bases at V and 2 bases at J, with 11 bases between. The DNA of the CDR3 is TGTGCCAGCAGTCCTAGAGAGACCTACGAGCAGTACTTC. It specifies CASSPRETYEQYF.

This rearrangement joins TRBV28 to TRBJ2-1, with 7 bases fitting TRBD2. Germline trimming cut 11 bases from V and 4 bases from J; bases unmatched to any gene: 5. Germline CDR1 reads MDHEN; CDR2 reads SYDVKM. CDR3 length: 12 amino acids. This CDR3 is CAGGGTYNEQFF. The CDR3 nucleotides read TGTGCCGGGGGGGGGACTTACAATGAGCAGTTCTTC. The full variable domain, rest sourced from reference TRBV28 and TRBJ2-1, is DVKVTQSSRYLVKRTGEKVFLECVQDMDHENMFWYRQDPGLGLRLIYFSYDVKMKEKGDIPEGYSVSREKKERFSLILESASTNQTSMYLCAGGGTYNEQFFGPGTRLTVL.

In DNA form, the CDR3 reads TGTGCCAGCAGCCGCGACAGTGTTACCTACGAGCAGTACTTC. This encodes CASSRDSVTYEQYF. This sequence joins TRBV7-2 and TRBJ2-7; perhaps TRBD1 as D (5 bases). Trimming removed 5 bases at V and 2 bases at J, with 13 bases between. The CDR3 consists of 14 residues. CDR1 and CDR2 (germline): SGHTA, FQGNSA.